The source of this TCR beta chain is a study of T cell repertoires in cytomegalovirus infection. TCRdb reprocessed the reads with MiXCR, giving one entry per CDR3 protein. Among a few hundred thousand distinct CDR3 sequences listed, about 25% were seen once. Germline-derived CDR1 and CDR2 are SQVTM and ANQGSEA. The CDR3 runs to 14 residues. V trimming: 2 bases; J trimming: 5 bases; junction bases outside the gene matches: 8. The sample was PBMCs. This TCR came from a human donor in good health (CMV status not recorded). Some clones in this sample may be carry-over from other donors' samples. V is TRBV29-1 and J is TRBJ2-5; 7 bases line up with TRBD1. CDR3 amino acids: CSVELGTVGETQYF. CDR3 coding DNA: TGCAGCGTTGAACTCGGGACAGTGGGTGAGACCCAGTACTTC.